These 2 T cell receptor beta chains were sequenced from one sample in a study of blood T cell repertoires in COVID-19. Method: immunoSEQ multiplex PCR; TCRdb's copy keeps in-frame clones and lacks some. The sample holds approximately 150,000 clones, around 90% seen once. Sequences were obtained from peripheral blood. The receptors come from a human donor in a cohort sampled during active COVID-19.

This clone showed up just once. The V gene is TRBV27, the J gene TRBJ1-3; D unresolved. The CDR3 loop spans 15 amino acids. Germline values: CDR1 MNHEY, CDR2 SMNVEV (reference sequence). V was clipped by 3 bases and J by 0 bases, with 9 bases between them. The CDR3 sequence is CASSFRVFSGNTIYF. The DNA of the CDR3 is TGTGCCAGCAGTTTTCGCGTCTTCTCTGGAAACACCATATATTTT.

The V gene is TRBV3-1 (or the pseudogene TRBV3-2), the J gene TRBJ1-1; D call uncertain. This CDR3 is 14 amino acids long. Germline V lookup: CDR1 LGHDT, CDR2 YNNKEL (reference sequence). The V end was cut by 1 base, the J end by 4 bases, with 10 bases between. The CDR3 coding sequence is TGTGCCAGCAGCCAAGGGGGAGTCAGCACTGAAGCTTTCTTT. As protein: CASSQGGVSTEAFF.